The 4 T cell receptor beta chains given below trace back to one sample, sequenced in a study of T cells in Graves' hyperthyroidism and ophthalmopathy. RNA transcripts were the template for amplifying TCR beta CDR3 regions. HTBI primers were used for first-round RT-PCR of the TCR CDR3. TCRdb called the multiplex PCR reads again in MiXCR, with one record for every CDR3 protein. The sample shows 700,000 or so distinct CDR3 sequences, about 14% of them seen only once. Sample: blood. The receptors shown here come from a woman aged 45-59 years with Graves' ophthalmopathy.

This clonotype was observed many times. This chain links TRBV12-3 or TRBV12-4 with TRBJ2-7; D gene ambiguous. The V end lost 3 bases, the J end lost 6 bases, and 12 bases lay between the germline ends. This CDR3 has 13 residues. The CDR3 DNA reads TGTGCCAGCAGTTTGATGGGTGGTGGCGAGCAGTACTTC. Protein product: CASSLMGGGEQYF.

There are many counts of this clonotype. The rearrangement links TRBV20-1 to TRBJ2-1, with 7 bases identical to TRBD2. There are 13 residues in the CDR3. J was trimmed by 7 bases and V by 6 bases; bases with no gene match: 9. Germline V gene sequence: CDR1 DFQATT, CDR2 SNEGSKA (reference sequence). The CDR3 DNA follows: TGCAGTGCCTGCAAGACTAGCCTAAATGAGCAGTTCTTC. Protein product: CSACKTSLNEQFF.

The V and J genes are TRBV5-1 and TRBJ2-5; D may be TRBD1 or TRBD2 (5 bases each). Germline V CDR1 and CDR2: SGHRS, YFSETQ. The V end lost 3 bases, the J end lost 1 base, and 7 bases lay between the germline ends. The length of the CDR3 is 13 residues. CDR3 protein: CASSWDGQETQYF. In DNA form, the CDR3 reads TGCGCCAGCAGCTGGGACGGCCAAGAGACCCAGTACTTC.

The chain couples TRBV28 to TRBJ1-5; D might be TRBD1 (6 bases). CDR3 size: 17 residues. Germline CDR1 and CDR2: MDHEN and SYDVKM. Trimming shortened V by 5 bases and J by 1 base, and 18 bases separated the two germline ends. CDR3 in amino acids: CASSPRTGLGSNQPQHF. The DNA of the CDR3 is TGTGCCAGCAGTCCCCGAACAGGGCTTGGCAGCAATCAGCCCCAGCATTTT.